This passage covers 25 T cell receptor beta chains from one sample sequenced in a study of blood T cell repertoires in COVID-19 (dated by TCRdb to 2020 to 2022). The library was produced with the immunoSEQ multiplex PCR assay. TCRdb obtained this table from immuneACCESS and retained in-frame rearrangements with V and J assigned. These tables miss some clones; where compared with another copy, unresolved V genes account for less than half of the shortfall, and the remainder is unexplained. Recorded for this sample are 130,000 or so clones; 84% of them occurred a single time. More than 10% of the sample is held by the ten biggest clonotypes. Specimen: peripheral blood. The receptors derive from a woman aged 60-75 years with acute or convalescent COVID-19.

The chain employs TRBV7-8 and TRBJ1-1; the D is unclear. V lost 3 bases to trimming and J lost 11 bases, with 13 bases between them. This CDR3 has 12 amino acids. Germline values: CDR1 SGHVS, CDR2 FQNEAQ. CDR3 region: CASSFEPTEAFF. DNA for the CDR3: TGTGCCAGCAGCTTCGAACCCACCGAGGCTTTCTTT.

The CDR3, as DNA: TGTGCCAGCAGCCAAGATGTCAGGGTGGGATCACCCCTCCACTTT. Residues: CASSQDVRVGSPLHF. This chain links TRBV14 with TRBJ1-6; a weak D match, TRBD1 (5 bases). The germline gives CDR1 SGHDN, CDR2 FVKESK. The CDR3 loop spans 15 amino acids. The germline V and J ends were trimmed by 0 bases and 10 bases, with 13 bases remaining between them.

The DNA for the CDR3 is TGTGCCAGTAGTGCCCTCTTCTTTAGCGGGGACACCGGGGAGCTGTTTTTT. This translates into CASSALFFSGDTGELFF. V and J are TRBV19 and TRBJ2-2, with 8 bases matching TRBD2. The CDR3 sequence is 17 residues long. V lost 5 bases and J lost 3; bases outside the gene matches: 11. Germline V CDR1 and CDR2: LNHDA, SQIVND (reference sequence).

The chain joins TRBV28 to TRBJ2-1, with D perhaps TRBD1 (6 bases). Germline CDR1 is MDHEN and CDR2 is SYDVKM. This CDR3 is built from 14 residues. V shed 10 bases and J shed 0 bases, with 13 bases lying between them. The DNA of the CDR3 is TGTGCCACTAACACAGGGAGCTCCTACAATGAGCAGTTCTTC. Translating it yields CATNTGSSYNEQFF.

The V gene is TRBV9, the J gene TRBJ1-2; 9 bases match TRBD1. The CDR3 contains 15 residues. The ends lost 5 bases at V and 5 bases at J; junction bases unmatched: 10. Germline CDR1 SGDLS, CDR2 YYNGEE. CDR3 region: CASSLSRDRVYGYTF. The CDR3 DNA follows: TGTGCCAGCAGTCTCTCCCGGGACAGGGTGTATGGCTACACCTTC. Full variable domain (rest looked up from reference TRBV9 and TRBJ1-2): DSGVTQTPKHLITATGQRVTLRCSPRSGDLSVYWYQQSLDQGLQFLIQYYNGEERAKGNILERFSAQQFPDLHSELNLSSLELGDSALYFCASSLSRDRVYGYTFGSGTRLTVV.

J is TRBJ1-5 and V is TRBV28; the D gene is possibly TRBD1 (6 bases). V lost 7 bases and J 9 bases, leaving 22 bases between the germline ends. This CDR3 region has 15 residues. In germline, CDR1 is MDHEN, CDR2 SYDVKM. The CDR3 nucleotides read TGTGCCAGCATGCCAGGGACACTCCGCCAGGGGCCCCAGCATTTT. Translation: CASMPGTLRQGPQHF. Full variable domain (missing parts from reference TRBV28 and TRBJ1-5): DVKVTQSSRYLVKRTGEKVFLECVQDMDHENMFWYRQDPGLGLRLIYFSYDVKMKEKGDIPEGYSVSREKKERFSLILESASTNQTSMYLCASMPGTLRQGPQHFGDGTRLSIL.

V is TRBV5-4 and J is TRBJ1-2; no clear D. The germline CDR1 and CDR2 sequences are SGHNT and YYREEE (reference sequence). Trimming cost V 4 bases and J 5 bases, with 12 bases left between them. This CDR3 spans 13 amino acids. The CDR3 reads CASSPSGGYGYTF. As DNA, the CDR3 is TGTGCCAGCAGCCCCTCAGGAGGGTATGGCTACACCTTC.

This clone was counted once. The chain employs TRBV19 and TRBJ1-6; D is possibly TRBD1 (5 bases). This CDR3 is built from 15 residues. V dropped 9 bases and J dropped 9 bases, with 21 bases sitting between them. CDR1 and CDR2 (germline): LNHDA, SQIVND (reference sequence). The CDR3 DNA follows: TGTGCCAGCAAAGGTCGGGACTCGGGGTTTTCACCCCTCCACTTT. Amino acid sequence: CASKGRDSGFSPLHF.

The chain combines TRBV4-1 with TRBJ1-2; D might be TRBD1 (5 bases). With 4 bases removed from V and 0 bases from J, the gap between germline ends came to 12 bases. The CDR3 spans 15 residues. Germline values: CDR1 MGHRA, CDR2 YSYEKL. DNA of the CDR3: TGCGCCAGCAGCCGAGGCGGGGCTTCTAACTATGGCTACACCTTC. This gives the protein CASSRGGASNYGYTF.

This sequence joins TRBV6-5 and TRBJ2-7; the match to TRBD1 covers 7 bases. V was pared by 8 bases and J by 0 bases, with 7 bases of the junction left unmatched. The germline V gene encodes CDR1 MNHEY and CDR2 SVGAGI. This CDR3 spans 14 amino acids. CDR3 bases: TGTGCCAGCCAGACAGGGAGAGGCTCCTACGAGCAGTACGTC. It is translated as CASQTGRGSYEQYV.

This clone was observed a single time. The chain combines TRBV5-4 with TRBJ2-3; the D gene is possibly TRBD1 (6 bases). Germline V gene data show CDR1 as SGHNT and CDR2 as YYREEE (reference sequence). CDR3 length: 15 residues. The V end was cut by 2 bases, the J end by 7 bases, with 17 bases between. In nucleotides, the CDR3 is TGTGCCAGCAGCTTCGGGACACTGTTTTCTAATACGCAGTATTTT. Residues: CASSFGTLFSNTQYF.

The gene calls are TRBV5-6 and TRBJ1-3, with D tentatively TRBD1 (5 bases). The V gene lost 4 bases and the J gene lost 2 bases, with 10 bases spanning the gap. The CDR3 extends over 14 amino acids. The germline CDR1 and CDR2 sequences are SGHDT and YYEEEE. The CDR3 sequence: CASSPWGAGNTIYF. Written as DNA, the CDR3 is TGTGCCAGCAGCCCGTGGGGGGCTGGAAACACCATATATTTT. Looking up the rest from reference TRBV5-6 and TRBJ1-3 gives the full variable domain: DAGVTQSPTHLIKTRGQQVTLRCSPKSGHDTVSWYQQALGQGPQFIFQYYEEEERQRGNFPDRFSGHQFPNYSSELNVNALLLGDSALYLCASSPWGAGNTIYFGEGSWLTVV.

CDR3 protein: CASKRIGQGPYNEQFF. CDR3 sequence (DNA): TGTGCCAGCAAAAGGATCGGACAGGGGCCCTACAATGAGCAGTTCTTC. This chain uses TRBV27 with TRBJ2-1; 9 bases line up with TRBD1. Germline lookup yields CDR1 MNHEY and CDR2 SMNVEV (reference sequence). The CDR3 has 16 amino acids. J lost 2 bases, V lost 7 bases, and 9 bases had no gene match.

The chain employs TRBV5-4 and TRBJ1-6, with 7 bases lining up with TRBD1. This CDR3 is 16 amino acids long. V was pared by 3 bases and J by 9 bases, with 12 bases of the junction left unmatched. Germline V lookup: CDR1 SGHNT, CDR2 YYREEE (reference sequence). CDR3 amino acids: CASSWTDVGGGSPLHF. In nucleotides, the CDR3 is TGTGCCAGCAGCTGGACGGATGTAGGGGGCGGTTCACCCCTCCACTTT.

This rearrangement joins TRBV7-9 to TRBJ1-2; D not resolved. V lost 2 bases and J 4 bases, leaving 11 bases between the germline ends. The germline gives CDR1 SEHNR, CDR2 FQNEAQ (reference sequence). This CDR3 has 14 residues. This chain's CDR3 is CASSLQAEPYGYTF. The CDR3 DNA is TGTGCCAGCAGCTTACAAGCCGAACCCTATGGCTACACCTTC.

A few counts support this clone. The rearrangement links TRBV3-1 (or the pseudogene TRBV3-2) to TRBJ2-3; D remains unclear. The V gene lost 1 base and the J gene lost 2 bases, with 10 bases spanning the gap. CDR1 LGHDT and CDR2 YNNKEL come from the germline V gene (reference sequence). The CDR3 consists of 15 residues. CDR3 residues: CASSQGAALTDTQYF. The CDR3 DNA follows: TGTGCCAGCAGCCAAGGGGCTGCGCTCACAGATACGCAGTATTTT.

This clone was observed a single time. The J gene is TRBJ2-1, the V gene TRBV19; possibly TRBD2 for D (5 bases). The CDR3 spans 15 residues. Germline V CDR1 and CDR2: LNHDA, SQIVND (reference sequence). V was clipped by 4 bases and J by 0 bases, with 10 bases between them. This CDR3 reads CASSTSLSSYNEQFF. CDR3 in DNA: TGTGCCAGTAGTACTAGCTTAAGCTCCTACAATGAGCAGTTCTTC. The whole variable domain, filled in from reference TRBV19 and TRBJ2-1, reads DGGITQSPKYLFRKEGQNVTLSCEQNLNHDAMYWYRQDPGQGLRLIYYSQIVNDFQKGDIAEGYSVSREKKESFPLTVTSAQKNPTAFYLCASSTSLSSYNEQFFGPGTRLTVL.

This clone occurred once. This chain uses TRBV10-1 with TRBJ2-1; tentatively, D is TRBD2 (5 bases). The V end lost 4 bases, the J end lost 8 bases, and 12 bases lay between the germline ends. The CDR3 length is 13 residues. The germline V gene has CDR1 WNHNN and CDR2 SYGVQD (reference sequence). CDR3 sequence (DNA): TGCGCCAGCAGTGGCGGGCCAAGGGATGAGCAGTTCTTC. It translates to CASSGGPRDEQFF.

This clone was observed a single time. This chain uses TRBV30 with TRBJ2-1; D is possibly TRBD1 (5 bases). This CDR3 region has 12 residues. Germline CDR1 GTSNPN, CDR2 SVGIG (reference sequence). V was shortened by 2 bases and J by 10 bases, with 12 bases between the two germline ends. The DNA for the CDR3 is TGTGCCTGGAGTAGGGGTTTGCACGAGCAGTTCTTC. Its translation is CAWSRGLHEQFF.

The rearrangement links TRBV12-3 or TRBV12-4 to TRBJ1-3, with D uncertain. Trimming pared 6 bases from V and 4 bases from J, leaving 10 bases between. The CDR3 spans 13 residues. CDR3 DNA sequence: TGTGCCAGCAGCTCAAACTCCGGAAACACCATATATTTT. Protein product: CASSSNSGNTIYF.

The chain is built from TRBV14 and TRBJ1-1; no clear D gene. The ends were cut back, 4 bases at V and 10 bases at J, with 22 bases in the middle. The germline V gene has CDR1 SGHDN and CDR2 FVKESK. The CDR3 covers 15 residues. For the CDR3, the DNA is TGTGCCAGCAGCCGCTCGCTGGGCAAAGCGGTAGGAGCTTTCTTT. Its translation is CASSRSLGKAVGAFF.

The V and J genes are TRBV30 and TRBJ2-1; 11 bases match TRBD2. There are 17 residues in the CDR3. CDR1 is GTSNPN, CDR2 SVGIG, per germline (reference sequence). Unmatched junction bases numbered 7, after V lost 3 bases and J lost 0 bases. The CDR3, as DNA: TGTGCCTGGAGATTCCCGGGACTAGCGGCCTCCTACAATGAGCAGTTCTTC. Its translation: CAWRFPGLAASYNEQFF.

The chain recombines TRBV24-1 with TRBJ1-5; D is ambiguous. Germline V gene lookup returns CDR1 KGHDR and CDR2 SFDVKD. The CDR3 loop spans 16 amino acids. V shed 1 base and J shed 0 bases, with 9 bases lying between them. The CDR3 DNA is TGTGCCACCAGTGATTTCCCGGGTGCTAGCAATCAGCCCCAGCATTTT. Protein product: CATSDFPGASNQPQHF.

This chain links TRBV5-6 with TRBJ2-1, with 7 bases fitting TRBD1. Trimming cost V 3 bases and J 3 bases; bases outside gene matches: 3. The CDR3 consists of 14 residues. Germline V CDR1 and CDR2: SGHDT, YYEEEE. The CDR3 here is CASSSGGFYNEQFF. The CDR3 DNA reads TGTGCCAGCAGCTCAGGGGGTTTCTACAATGAGCAGTTCTTC.

A single count supports this clone. V gene TRBV12-5 combines with J gene TRBJ2-5; D gene uncertain. Germline V gene data show CDR1 as LGHNT and CDR2 as FRNRAP. The CDR3 has 12 amino acids. Trimming stripped 5 bases from V and 5 bases from J, with 9 bases between. In DNA form, the CDR3 reads TGTGCTAGTGGTCTACTCCGGGAGACCCAGTACTTC. This sequence encodes CASGLLRETQYF.